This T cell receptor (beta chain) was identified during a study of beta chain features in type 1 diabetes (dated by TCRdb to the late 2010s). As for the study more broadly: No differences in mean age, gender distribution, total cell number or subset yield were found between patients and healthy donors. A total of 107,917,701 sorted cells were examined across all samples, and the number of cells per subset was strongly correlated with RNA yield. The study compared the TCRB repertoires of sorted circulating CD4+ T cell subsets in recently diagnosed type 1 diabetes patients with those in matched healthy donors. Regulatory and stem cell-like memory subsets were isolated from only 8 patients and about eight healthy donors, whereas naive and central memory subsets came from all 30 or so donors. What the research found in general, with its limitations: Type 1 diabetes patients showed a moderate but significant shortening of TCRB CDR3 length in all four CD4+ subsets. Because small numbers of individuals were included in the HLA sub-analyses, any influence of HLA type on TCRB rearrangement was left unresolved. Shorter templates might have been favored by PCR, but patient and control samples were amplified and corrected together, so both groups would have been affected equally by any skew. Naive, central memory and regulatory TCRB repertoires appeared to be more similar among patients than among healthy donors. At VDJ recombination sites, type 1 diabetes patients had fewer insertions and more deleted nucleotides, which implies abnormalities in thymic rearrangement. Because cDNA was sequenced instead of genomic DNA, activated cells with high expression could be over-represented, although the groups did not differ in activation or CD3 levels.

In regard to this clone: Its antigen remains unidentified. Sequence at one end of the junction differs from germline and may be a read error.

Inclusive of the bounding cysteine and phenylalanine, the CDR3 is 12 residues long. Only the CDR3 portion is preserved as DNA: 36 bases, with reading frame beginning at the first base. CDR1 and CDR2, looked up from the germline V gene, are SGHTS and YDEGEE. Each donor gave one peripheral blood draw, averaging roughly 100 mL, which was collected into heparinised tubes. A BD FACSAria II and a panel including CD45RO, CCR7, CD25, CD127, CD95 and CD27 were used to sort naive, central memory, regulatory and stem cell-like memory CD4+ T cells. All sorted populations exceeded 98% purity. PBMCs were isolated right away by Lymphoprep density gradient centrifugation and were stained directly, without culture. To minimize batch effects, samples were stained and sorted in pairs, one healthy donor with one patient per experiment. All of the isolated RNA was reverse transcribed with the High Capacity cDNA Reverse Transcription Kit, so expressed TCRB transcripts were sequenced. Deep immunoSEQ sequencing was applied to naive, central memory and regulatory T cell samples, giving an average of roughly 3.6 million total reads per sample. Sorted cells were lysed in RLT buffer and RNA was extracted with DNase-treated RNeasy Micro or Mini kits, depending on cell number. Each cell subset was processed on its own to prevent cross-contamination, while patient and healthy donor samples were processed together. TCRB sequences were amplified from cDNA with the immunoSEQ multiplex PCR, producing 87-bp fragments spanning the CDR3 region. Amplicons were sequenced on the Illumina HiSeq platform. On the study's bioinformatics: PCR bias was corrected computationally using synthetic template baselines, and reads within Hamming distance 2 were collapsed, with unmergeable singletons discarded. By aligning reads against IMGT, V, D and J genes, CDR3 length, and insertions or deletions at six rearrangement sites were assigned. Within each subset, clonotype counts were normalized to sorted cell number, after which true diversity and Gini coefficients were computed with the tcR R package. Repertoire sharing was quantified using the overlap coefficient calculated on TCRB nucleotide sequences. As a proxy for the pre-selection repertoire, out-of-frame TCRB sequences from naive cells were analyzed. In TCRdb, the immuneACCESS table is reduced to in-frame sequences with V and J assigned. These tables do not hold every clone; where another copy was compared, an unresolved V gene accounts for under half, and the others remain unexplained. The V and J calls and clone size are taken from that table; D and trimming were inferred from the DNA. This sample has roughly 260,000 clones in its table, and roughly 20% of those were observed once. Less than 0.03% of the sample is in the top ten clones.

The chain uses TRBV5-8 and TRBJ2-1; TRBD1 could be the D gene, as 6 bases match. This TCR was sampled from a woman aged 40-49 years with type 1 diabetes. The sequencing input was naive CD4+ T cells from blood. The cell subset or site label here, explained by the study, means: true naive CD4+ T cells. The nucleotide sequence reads TGTGCCAGCAGCCACCCGGCGGCAGGGGCAATCTTC. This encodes CASSHPAAGAIF.